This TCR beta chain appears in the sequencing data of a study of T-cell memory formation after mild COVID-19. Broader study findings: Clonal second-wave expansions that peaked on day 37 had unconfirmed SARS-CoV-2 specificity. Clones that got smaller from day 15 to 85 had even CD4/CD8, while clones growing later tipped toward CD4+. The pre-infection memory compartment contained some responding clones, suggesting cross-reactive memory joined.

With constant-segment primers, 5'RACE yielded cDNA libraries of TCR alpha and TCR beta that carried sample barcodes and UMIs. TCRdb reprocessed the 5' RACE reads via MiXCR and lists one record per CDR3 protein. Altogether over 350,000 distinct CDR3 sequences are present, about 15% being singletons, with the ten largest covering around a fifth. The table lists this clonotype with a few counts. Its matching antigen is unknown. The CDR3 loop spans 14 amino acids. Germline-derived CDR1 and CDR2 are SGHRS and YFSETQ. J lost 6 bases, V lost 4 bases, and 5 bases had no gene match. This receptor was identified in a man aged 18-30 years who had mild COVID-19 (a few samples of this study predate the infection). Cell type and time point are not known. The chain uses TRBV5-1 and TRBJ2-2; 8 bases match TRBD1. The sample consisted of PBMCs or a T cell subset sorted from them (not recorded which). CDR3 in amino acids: CASSPDRGAGELFF. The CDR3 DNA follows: TGCGCCAGCAGCCCAGACAGGGGCGCCGGGGAGCTGTTTTTT.